This T cell receptor beta chain was retrieved from a study of cytomegalovirus exposure and HLA in healthy donors. Findings and limits, study-wide: Most TCR sequences proved rare, with some public TCRs found in many donors. A missense variant in DCLRE1C was later tied to TCR beta V- and J-gene trimming.

Use of 60 Vbeta and 13 Jbeta primers characterized the PCR. Original handling: Later, 65 million to 85 million unique TCR beta chains were counted in an analysis, and roughly 11 million of them were shared. Some clones are missing from TCRdb's copy, which holds only in-frame ones; the method was immunoSEQ multiplex PCR. V and J calls and clone size are as listed in that table; D and trimming were resolved from the DNA. The sample holds under 200,000 clones; about 75% are singletons and the top ten take roughly 1.4%. The V end lost 6 bases, the J end lost 0 bases, and 15 bases lay between the germline ends. The germline gives CDR1 SGDLS, CDR2 YYNGEE. The CDR3 loop spans 15 amino acids. This clone was found a few times. What it binds is not known.

The source is a young man in good health and CMV-seronegative. This rearrangement joins TRBV9 to TRBJ2-5; weak D call: TRBD2 (5 bases). Input material: PBMCs. The CDR3, as DNA: TGTGCCAGCACCTCGGGGTCTGGGTACCAAGAGACCCAGTACTTC. It yields the protein CASTSGSGYQETQYF.